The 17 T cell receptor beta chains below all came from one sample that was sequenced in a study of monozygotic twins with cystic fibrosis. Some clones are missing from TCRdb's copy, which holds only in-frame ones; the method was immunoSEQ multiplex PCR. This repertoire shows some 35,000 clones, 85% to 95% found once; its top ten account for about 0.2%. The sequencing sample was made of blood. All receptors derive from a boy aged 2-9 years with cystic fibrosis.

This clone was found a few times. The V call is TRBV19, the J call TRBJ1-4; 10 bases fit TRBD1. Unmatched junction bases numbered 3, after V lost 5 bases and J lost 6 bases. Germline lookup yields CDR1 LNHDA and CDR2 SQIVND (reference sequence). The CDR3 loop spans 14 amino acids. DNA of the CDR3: TGTGCCAGTAGTGACGGGACAGGGGATGAAAAACTGTTTTTT. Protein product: CASSDGTGDEKLFF.

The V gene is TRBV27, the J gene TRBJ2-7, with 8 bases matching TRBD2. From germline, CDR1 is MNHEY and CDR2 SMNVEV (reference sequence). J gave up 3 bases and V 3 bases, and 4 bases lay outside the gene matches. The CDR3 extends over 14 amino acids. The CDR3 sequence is CASSLIAGSYEQYF. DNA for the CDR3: TGTGCCAGCAGTTTGATAGCGGGGAGCTACGAGCAGTACTTC.

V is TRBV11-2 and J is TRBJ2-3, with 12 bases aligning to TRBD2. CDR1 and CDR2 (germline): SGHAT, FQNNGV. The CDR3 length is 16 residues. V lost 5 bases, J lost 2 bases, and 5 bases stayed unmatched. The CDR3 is CASSTLAGGITDTQYF. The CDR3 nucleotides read TGTGCCAGCAGCACCCTAGCGGGGGGGATCACAGATACGCAGTATTTT.

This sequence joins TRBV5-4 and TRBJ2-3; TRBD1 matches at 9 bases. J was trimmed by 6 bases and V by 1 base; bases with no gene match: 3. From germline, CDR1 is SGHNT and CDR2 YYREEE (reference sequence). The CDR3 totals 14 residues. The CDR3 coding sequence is TGTGCCAGCAGCTTGAGGGACAGGGTGGATACGCAGTATTTT. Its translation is CASSLRDRVDTQYF. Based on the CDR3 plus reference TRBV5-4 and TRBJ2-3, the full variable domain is ETGVTQSPTHLIKTRGQQVTLRCSSQSGHNTVSWYQQALGQGPQFIFQYYREEENGRGNFPPRFSGLQFPNYSSELNVNALELDDSALYLCASSLRDRVDTQYFGPGTRLTVL.

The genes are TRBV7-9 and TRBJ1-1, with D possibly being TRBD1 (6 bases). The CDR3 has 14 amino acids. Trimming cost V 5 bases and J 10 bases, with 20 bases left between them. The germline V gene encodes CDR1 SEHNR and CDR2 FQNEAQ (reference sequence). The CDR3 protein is CASSTSQGLGRAFF. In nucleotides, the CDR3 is TGTGCCAGCAGCACTTCACAGGGTCTGGGTAGAGCTTTCTTT.

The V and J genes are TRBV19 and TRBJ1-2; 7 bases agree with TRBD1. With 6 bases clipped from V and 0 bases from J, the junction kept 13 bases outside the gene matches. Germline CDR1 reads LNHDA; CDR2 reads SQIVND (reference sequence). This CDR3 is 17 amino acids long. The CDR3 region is CASSPTGFRSTNYGYTF. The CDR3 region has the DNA TGTGCCAGTAGCCCGACAGGGTTCCGGTCGACTAACTATGGCTACACCTTC.

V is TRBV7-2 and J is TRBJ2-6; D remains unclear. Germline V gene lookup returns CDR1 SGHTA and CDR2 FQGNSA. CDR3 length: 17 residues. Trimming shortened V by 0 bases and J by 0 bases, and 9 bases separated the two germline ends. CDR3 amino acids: CASSLAGGVSGANVLTF. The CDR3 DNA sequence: TGTGCCAGCAGCTTAGCGGGTGGGGTCTCTGGGGCCAACGTCCTGACTTTC.

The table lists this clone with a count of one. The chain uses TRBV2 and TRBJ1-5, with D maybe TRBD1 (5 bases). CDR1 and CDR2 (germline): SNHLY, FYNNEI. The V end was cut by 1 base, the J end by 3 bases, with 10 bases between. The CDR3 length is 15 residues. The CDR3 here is CASSEVQETNQPQHF. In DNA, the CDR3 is TGTGCCAGCAGTGAAGTACAGGAGACCAATCAGCCCCAGCATTTT.

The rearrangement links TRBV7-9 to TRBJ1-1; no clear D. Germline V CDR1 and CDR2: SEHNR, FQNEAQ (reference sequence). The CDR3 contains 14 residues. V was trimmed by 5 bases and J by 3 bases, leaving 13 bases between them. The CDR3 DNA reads TGTGCCAGCAGCCCGTCTGGTTTTGACACTGAAGCTTTCTTT. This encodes CASSPSGFDTEAFF.

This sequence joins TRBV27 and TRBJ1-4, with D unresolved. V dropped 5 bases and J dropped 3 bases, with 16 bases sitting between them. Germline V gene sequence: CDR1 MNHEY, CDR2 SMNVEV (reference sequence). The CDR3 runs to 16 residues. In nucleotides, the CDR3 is TGTGCCAGCAGTCCACGGGCAGGATTTGCTAATGAAAAACTGTTTTTT. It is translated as CASSPRAGFANEKLFF.

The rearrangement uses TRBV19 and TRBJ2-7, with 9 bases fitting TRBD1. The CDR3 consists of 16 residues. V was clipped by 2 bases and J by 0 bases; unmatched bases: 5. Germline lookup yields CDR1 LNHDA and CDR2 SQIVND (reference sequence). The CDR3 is CASSINRGLSSYEQYF. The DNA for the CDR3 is TGTGCCAGTAGTATAAACAGGGGGCTGAGCTCCTACGAGCAGTACTTC.

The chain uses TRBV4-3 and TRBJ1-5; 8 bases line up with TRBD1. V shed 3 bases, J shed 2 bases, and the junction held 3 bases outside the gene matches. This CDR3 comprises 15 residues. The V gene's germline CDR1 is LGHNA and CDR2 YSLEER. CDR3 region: CASSQTGVGNQPQHF. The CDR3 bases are TGCGCCAGCAGCCAGACAGGGGTTGGCAATCAGCCCCAGCATTTT.

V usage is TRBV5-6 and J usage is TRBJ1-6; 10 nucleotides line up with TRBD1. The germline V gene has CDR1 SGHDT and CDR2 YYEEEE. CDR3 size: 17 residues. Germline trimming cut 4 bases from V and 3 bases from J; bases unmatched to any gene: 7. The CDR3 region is CASSGGQGGLYNSPLHF. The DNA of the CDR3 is TGTGCCAGCAGCGGTGGACAGGGGGGTCTCTATAATTCACCCCTCCACTTT.

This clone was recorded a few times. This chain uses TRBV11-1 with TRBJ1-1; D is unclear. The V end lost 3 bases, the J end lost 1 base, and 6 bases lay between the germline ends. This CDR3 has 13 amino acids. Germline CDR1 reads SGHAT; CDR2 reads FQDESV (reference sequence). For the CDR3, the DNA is TGTGCCAGCAGCTTCCTGAAGAACACTGAAGCTTTCTTT. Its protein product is CASSFLKNTEAFF. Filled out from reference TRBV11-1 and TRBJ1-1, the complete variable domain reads EAEVAQSPRYKITEKSQAVAFWCDPISGHATLYWYRQILGQGPELLVQFQDESVVDDSQLPKDRFSAERLKGVDSTLKIQPAELGDSAMYLCASSFLKNTEAFFGQGTRLTVV.

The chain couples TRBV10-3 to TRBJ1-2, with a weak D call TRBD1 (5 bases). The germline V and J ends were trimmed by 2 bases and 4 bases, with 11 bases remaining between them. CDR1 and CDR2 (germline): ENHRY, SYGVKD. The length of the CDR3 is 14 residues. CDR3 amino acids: CAISEGGAPYGYTF. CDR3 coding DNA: TGTGCCATCAGTGAGGGTGGGGCCCCCTATGGCTACACCTTC.

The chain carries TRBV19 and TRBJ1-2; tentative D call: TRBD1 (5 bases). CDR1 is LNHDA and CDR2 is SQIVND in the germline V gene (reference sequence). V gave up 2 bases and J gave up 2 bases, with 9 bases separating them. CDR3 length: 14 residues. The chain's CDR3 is CASSIRGGNYGYTF. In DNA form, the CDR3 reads TGTGCCAGTAGTATAAGGGGAGGGAACTATGGCTACACCTTC.

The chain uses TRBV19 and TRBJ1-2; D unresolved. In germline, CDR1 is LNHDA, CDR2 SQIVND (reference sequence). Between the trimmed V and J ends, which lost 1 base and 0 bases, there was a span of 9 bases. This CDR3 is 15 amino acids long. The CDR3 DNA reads TGTGCCAGTAGTATAGGTGGGAGGTCTAACTATGGCTACACCTTC. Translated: CASSIGGRSNYGYTF.